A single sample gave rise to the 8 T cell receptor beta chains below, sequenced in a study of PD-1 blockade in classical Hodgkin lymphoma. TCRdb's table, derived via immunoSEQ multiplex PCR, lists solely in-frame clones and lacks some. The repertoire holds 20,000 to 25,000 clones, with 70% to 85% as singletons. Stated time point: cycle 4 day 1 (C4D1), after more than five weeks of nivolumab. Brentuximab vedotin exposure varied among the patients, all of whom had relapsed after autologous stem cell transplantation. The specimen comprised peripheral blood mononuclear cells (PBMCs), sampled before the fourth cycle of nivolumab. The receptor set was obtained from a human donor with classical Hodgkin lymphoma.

The chain's CDR3 is CASSSPQGKDTQYF. CDR3 bases: TGTGCCAGTAGTTCGCCACAGGGTAAAGATACGCAGTATTTT. The J gene is TRBJ2-3, the V gene TRBV19; a weak D match, TRBD1 (6 bases). Trimming took off 5 bases at V and 5 bases at J, with 14 bases between the two ends. Germline assignment: CDR1 LNHDA and CDR2 SQIVND (reference sequence). The CDR3 covers 14 residues. The variable domain in full, with the rest retrieved from reference TRBV19 and TRBJ2-3, is DGGITQSPKYLFRKEGQNVTLSCEQNLNHDAMYWYRQDPGQGLRLIYYSQIVNDFQKGDIAEGYSVSREKKESFPLTVTSAQKNPTAFYLCASSSPQGKDTQYFGPGTRLTVL.

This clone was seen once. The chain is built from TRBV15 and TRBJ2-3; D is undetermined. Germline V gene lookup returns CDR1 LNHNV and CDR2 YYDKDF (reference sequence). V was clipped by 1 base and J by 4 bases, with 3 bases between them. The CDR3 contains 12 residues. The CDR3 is CATSRAADTQYF. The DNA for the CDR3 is TGTGCCACCAGCAGAGCGGCAGATACGCAGTATTTT.

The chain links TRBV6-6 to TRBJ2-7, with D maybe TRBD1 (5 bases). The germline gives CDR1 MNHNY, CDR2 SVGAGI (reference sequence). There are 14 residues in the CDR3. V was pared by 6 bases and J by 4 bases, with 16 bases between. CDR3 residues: CASSLQHSGYEQYF. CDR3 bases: TGTGCCAGCAGCCTACAGCATTCAGGGTACGAGCAGTACTTC.

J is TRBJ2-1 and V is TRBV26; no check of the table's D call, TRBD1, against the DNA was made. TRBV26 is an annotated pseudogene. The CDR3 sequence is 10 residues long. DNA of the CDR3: TGTGCCAGCATGGGACAGGGGGTGTTCTTC. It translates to CASMGQGVFF.

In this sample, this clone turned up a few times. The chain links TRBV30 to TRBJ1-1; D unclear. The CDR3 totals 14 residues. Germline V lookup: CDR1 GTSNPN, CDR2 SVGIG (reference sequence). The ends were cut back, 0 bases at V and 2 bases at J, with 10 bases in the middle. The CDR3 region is CAWSVGYFNTEAFF. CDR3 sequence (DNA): TGTGCCTGGAGTGTAGGGTACTTTAACACTGAAGCTTTCTTT. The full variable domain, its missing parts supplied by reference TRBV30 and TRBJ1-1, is SQTIHQWPATLVQPVGSPLSLECTVEGTSNPNLYWYRQAAGRGLQLLFYSVGIGQISSEVPQNLSASRPQDRQFILSSKKLLLSDSGFYLCAWSVGYFNTEAFFGQGTRLTVV.

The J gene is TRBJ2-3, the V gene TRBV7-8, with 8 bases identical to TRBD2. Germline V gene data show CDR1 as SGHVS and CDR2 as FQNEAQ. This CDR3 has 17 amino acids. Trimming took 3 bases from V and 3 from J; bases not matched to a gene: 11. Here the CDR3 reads CASSFGPAGARTDTQYF. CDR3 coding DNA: TGTGCCAGCAGCTTTGGCCCAGCGGGAGCTAGAACAGATACGCAGTATTTT.

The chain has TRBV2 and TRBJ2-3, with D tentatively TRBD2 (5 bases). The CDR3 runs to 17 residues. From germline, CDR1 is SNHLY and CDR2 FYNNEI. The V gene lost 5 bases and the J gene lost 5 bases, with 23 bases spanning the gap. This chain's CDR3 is CASSFEKLGVMGDTQYF. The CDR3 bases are TGTGCCAGCAGTTTTGAAAAACTCGGGGTTATGGGAGATACGCAGTATTTT.

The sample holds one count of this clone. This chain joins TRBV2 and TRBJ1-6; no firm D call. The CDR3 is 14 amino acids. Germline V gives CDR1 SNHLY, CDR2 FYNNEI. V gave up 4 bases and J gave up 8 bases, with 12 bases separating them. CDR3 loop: CASSVGMGYSPLHF. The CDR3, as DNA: TGTGCCAGCAGTGTAGGTATGGGATATTCACCCCTCCACTTT.